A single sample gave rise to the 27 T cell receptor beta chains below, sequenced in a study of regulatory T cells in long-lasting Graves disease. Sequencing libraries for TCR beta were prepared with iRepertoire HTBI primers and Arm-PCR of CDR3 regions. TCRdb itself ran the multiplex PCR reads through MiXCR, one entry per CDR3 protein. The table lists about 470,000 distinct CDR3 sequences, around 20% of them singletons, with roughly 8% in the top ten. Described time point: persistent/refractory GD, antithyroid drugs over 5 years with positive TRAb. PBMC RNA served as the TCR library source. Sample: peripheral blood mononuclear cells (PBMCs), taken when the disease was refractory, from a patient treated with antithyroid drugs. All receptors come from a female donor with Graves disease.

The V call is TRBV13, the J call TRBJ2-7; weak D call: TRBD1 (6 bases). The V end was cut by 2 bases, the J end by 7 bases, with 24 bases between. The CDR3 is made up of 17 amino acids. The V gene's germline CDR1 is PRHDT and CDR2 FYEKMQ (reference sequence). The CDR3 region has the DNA TGTGCCAGCAGCTTACAGGAGTCCACAGGGAATACGCGGGAGCAGTACTTC. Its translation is CASSLQESTGNTREQYF.

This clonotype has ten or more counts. The CDR3 here is CASSFYLGESGAEAFF. Written as DNA, the CDR3 is TGTGCCAGCAGTTTCTACTTAGGGGAGTCGGGCGCTGAAGCTTTCTTT. The V gene is TRBV28, the J gene TRBJ1-1; perhaps TRBD1 as D (5 bases). Trimming cost V 3 bases and J 6 bases, with 20 bases left between them. Germline V gene data show CDR1 as MDHEN and CDR2 as SYDVKM. The CDR3 has 16 amino acids.

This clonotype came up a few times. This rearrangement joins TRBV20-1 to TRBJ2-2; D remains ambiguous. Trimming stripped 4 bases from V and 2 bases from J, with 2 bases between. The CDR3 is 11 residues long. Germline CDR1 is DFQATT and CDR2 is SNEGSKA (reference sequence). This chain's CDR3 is CSAINTGELFF. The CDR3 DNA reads TGCAGTGCTATTAACACCGGGGAGCTGTTTTTT.

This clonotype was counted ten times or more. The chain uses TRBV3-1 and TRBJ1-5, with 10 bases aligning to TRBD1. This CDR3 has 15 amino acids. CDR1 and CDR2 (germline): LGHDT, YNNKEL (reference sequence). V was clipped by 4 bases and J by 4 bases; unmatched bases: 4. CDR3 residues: CASSRGQGQNQPQHF. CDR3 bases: TGTGCCAGCAGCCGGGGACAGGGGCAGAATCAGCCCCAGCATTTT.

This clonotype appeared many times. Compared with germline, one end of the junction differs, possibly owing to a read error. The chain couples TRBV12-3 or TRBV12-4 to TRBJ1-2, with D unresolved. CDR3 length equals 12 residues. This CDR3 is CASSLDEYGYTF. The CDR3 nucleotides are TGCGCCAGCAGCTTGGATGAGTATGGCTACACCTTC.

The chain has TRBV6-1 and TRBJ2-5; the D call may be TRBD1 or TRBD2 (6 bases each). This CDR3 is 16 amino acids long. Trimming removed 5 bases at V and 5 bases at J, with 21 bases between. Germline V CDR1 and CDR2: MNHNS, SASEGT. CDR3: CASSRRGVRRQETQYF. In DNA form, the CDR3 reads TGTGCCAGCAGTAGGAGGGGGGTCCGCCGGCAGGAGACCCAGTACTTC.

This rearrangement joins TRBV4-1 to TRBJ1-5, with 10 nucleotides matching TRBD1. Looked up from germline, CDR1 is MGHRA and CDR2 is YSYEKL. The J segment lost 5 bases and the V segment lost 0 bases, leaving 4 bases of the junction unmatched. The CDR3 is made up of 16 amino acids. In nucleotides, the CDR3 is TGCGCCAGCAGCCAAGATAGACAGGGGGCATATCAGCCCCAGCATTTT. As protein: CASSQDRQGAYQPQHF.

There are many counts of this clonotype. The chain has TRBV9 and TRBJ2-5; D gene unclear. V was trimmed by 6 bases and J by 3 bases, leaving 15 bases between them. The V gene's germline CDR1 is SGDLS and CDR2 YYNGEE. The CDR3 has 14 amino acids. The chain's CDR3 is CASNPGPAEETQYF. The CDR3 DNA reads TGTGCCAGCAACCCCGGGCCGGCAGAAGAGACCCAGTACTTC.

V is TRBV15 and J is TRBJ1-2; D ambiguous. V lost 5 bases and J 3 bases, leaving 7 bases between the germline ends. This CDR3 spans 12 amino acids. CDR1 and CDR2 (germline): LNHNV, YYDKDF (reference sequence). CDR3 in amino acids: CATSSGDYGYTF. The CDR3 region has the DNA TGTGCCACCAGCTCCGGAGACTATGGCTACACCTTC. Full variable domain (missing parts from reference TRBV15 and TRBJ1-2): DAMVIQNPRYQVTQFGKPVTLSCSQTLNHNVMYWYQQKSSQAPKLLFHYYDKDFNNEADTPDNFQSRRPNTSFCFLDIRSPGLGDTAMYLCATSSGDYGYTFGSGTRLTVV.

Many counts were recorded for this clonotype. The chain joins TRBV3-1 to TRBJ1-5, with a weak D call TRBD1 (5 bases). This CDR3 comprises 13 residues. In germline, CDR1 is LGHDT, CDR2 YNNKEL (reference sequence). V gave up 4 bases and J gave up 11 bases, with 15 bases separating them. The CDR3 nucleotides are TGTGCCAGCAGCCTTGTTCCCGCGGGGGCCCAGCATTTT. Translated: CASSLVPAGAQHF. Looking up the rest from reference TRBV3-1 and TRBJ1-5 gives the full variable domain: DTAVSQTPKYLVTQMGNDKSIKCEQNLGHDTMYWYKQDSKKFLKIMFSYNNKELIINETVPNRFSPKSPDKAHLNLHINSLELGDSAVYFCASSLVPAGAQHFGDGTRLSIL.

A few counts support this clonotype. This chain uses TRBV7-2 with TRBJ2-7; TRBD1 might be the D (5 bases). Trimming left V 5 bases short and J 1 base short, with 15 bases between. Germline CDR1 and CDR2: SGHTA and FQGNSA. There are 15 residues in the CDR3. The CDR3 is CASSRAPGRSYEQYF. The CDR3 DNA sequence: TGTGCCAGCAGCCGAGCGCCAGGGCGGTCCTACGAGCAGTACTTC.

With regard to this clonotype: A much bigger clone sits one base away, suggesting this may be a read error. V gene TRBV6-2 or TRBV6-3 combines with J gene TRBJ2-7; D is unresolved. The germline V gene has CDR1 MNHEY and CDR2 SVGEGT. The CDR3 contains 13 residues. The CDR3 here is CASSSGLADERYF. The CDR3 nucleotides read TGTGCCAGCAGTTCGGGTCTGGCGGACGAGCGGTACTTC.

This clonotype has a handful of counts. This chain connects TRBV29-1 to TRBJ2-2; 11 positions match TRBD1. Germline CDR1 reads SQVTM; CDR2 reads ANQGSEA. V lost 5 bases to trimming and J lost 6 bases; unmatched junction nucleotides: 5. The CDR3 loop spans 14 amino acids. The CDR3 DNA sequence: TGCAGCGTTAGGACAGGGGGCCTATCCGGGGAGCTGTTTTTT. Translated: CSVRTGGLSGELFF.

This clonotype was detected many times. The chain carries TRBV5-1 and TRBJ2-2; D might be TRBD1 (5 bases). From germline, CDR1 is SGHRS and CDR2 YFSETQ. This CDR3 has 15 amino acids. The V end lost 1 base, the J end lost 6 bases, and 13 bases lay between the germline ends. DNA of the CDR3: TGCGCCAGCAGCTTGACAGGAAAGTCCGCCGGGGAGCTGTTTTTT. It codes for CASSLTGKSAGELFF.

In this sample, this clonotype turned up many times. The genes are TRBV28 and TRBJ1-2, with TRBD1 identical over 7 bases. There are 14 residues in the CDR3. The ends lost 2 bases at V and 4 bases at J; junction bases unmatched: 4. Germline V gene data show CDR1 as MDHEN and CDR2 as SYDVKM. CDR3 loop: CASSLGQAGYGYTF. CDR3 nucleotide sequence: TGTGCCAGCAGTTTAGGACAGGCGGGCTATGGCTACACCTTC.

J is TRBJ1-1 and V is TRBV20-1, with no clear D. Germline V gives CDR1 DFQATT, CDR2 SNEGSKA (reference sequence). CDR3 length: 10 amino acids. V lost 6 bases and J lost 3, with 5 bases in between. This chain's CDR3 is CSAEHTEAFF. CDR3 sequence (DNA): TGCAGTGCCGAACACACTGAAGCTTTCTTT.

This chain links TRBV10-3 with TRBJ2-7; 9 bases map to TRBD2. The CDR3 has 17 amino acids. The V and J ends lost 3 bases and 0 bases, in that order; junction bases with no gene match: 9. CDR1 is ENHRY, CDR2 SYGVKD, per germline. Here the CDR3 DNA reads TGTGCCATCAGTGACGCAAGGACTAGCGCCCTCTCCTACGAGCAGTACTTC. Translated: CAISDARTSALSYEQYF.

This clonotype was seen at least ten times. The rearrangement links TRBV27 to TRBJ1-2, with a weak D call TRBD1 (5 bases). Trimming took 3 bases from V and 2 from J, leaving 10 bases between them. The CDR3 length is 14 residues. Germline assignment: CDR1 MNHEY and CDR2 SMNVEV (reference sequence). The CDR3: CASSFYGGNYGYTF. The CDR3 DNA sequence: TGTGCCAGCAGTTTCTACGGGGGAAACTATGGCTACACCTTC.

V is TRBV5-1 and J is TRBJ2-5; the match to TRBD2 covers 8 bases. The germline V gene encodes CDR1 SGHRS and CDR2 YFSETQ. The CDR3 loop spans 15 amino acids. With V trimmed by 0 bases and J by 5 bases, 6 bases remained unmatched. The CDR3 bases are TGCGCCAGCAGCTTGGACGGGGGGGGATTCGAGACCCAGTACTTC. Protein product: CASSLDGGGFETQYF. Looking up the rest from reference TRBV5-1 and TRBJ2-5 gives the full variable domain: KAGVTQTPRYLIKTRGQQVTLSCSPISGHRSVSWYQQTPGQGLQFLFEYFSETQRNKGNFPGRFSGRQFSNSRSEMNVSTLELGDSALYLCASSLDGGGFETQYFGPGTRLLVL.

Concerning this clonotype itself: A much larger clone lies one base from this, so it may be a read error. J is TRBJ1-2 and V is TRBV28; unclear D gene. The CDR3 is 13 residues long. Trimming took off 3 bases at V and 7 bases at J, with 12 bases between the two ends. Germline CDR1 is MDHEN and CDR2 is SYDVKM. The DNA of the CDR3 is TGTGCCAGCAGTTTCGGAGTGGGGAGTGGCTACACCTTC. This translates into CASSFGVGSGYTF.

CDR3 sequence: CSVEDIVPSEGETQYF. The CDR3 bases are TGCAGCGTTGAAGATATTGTGCCTAGCGAAGGGGAGACCCAGTACTTC. The chain recombines TRBV29-1 with TRBJ2-5, with D perhaps matching TRBD2 (6 bases). Germline CDR1 and CDR2: SQVTM and ANQGSEA. Deletions cut 0 bases from V and 5 bases from J, with 19 bases between. This CDR3 has 16 residues.

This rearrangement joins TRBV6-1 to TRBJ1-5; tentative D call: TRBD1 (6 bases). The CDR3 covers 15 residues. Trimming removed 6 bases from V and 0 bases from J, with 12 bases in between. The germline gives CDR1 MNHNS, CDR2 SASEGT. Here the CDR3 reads CASSLLQGSNQPQHF. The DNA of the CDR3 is TGTGCCAGCAGCTTGCTACAGGGTAGCAATCAGCCCCAGCATTTT.

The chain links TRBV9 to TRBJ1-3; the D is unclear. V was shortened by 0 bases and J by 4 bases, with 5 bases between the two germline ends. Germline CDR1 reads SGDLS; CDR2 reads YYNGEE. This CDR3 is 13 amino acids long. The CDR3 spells CASSVAEGNTIYF. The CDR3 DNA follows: TGTGCCAGCAGCGTAGCCGAGGGAAACACCATATATTTT.

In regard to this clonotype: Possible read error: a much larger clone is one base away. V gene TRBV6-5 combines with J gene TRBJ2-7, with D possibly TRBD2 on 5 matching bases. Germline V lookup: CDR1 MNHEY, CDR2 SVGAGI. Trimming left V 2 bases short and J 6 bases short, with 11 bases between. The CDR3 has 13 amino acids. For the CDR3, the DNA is TGTGCCAGCAGTTACAACCCTAGCCGCGAGCAGTACTTC. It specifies CASSYNPSREQYF.

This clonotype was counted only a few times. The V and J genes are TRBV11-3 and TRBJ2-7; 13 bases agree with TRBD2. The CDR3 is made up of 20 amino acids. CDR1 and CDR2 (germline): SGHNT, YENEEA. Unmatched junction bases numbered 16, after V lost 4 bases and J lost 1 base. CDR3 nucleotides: TGTGCCAGCAGCTACACAGACAGCGGACTAGCGGGAGACGAGTCCTACGAGCAGTACTTC. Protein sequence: CASSYTDSGLAGDESYEQYF.

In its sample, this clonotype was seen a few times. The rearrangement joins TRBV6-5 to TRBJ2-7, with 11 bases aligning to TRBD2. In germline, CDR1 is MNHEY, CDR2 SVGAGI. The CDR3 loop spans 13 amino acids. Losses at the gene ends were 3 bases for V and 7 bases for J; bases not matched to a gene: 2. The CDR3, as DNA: TGTGCCAGCAGTTATCTAGCGGGAGGAGAGCAGTACTTC. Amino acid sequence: CASSYLAGGEQYF.

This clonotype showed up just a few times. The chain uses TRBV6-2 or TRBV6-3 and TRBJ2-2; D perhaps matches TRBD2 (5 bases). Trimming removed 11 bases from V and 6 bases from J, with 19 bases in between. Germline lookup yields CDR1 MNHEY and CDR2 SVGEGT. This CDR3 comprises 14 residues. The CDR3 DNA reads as TGTGCCTCTCTCCCGGCGGGTAGGCCCGGGGAGCTGTTTTTT. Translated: CASLPAGRPGELFF.